This is a list of T cell receptor beta chains from one sample in a study of T cell responses to AZD1222 COVID-19 vaccine. Using immunoSEQ multiplex PCR, the repertoire was profiled, and TCRdb retains in-frame clones only, with some absent. This sample has more than 100,000 clones; about nine tenths occur once, and the top ten carry just over 2.5%. Sequenced material: peripheral blood, taken 28 days after the second AZD1222 dose. Receptors were obtained from an adult who received the AZD1222 COVID-19 vaccine. Both conserved end residues are part of each CDR3. The D gene is left open where the match is weak. Rows give clone size only sometimes, using once, few, many, or a class for an expanded clone.

D gene	clone size	V gene	J gene	CDR3 DNA	CDR3 protein
TRBD1	-	TRBV29-1	TRBJ1-2	TGCAGCGTTTCCAGGGGGTATGGCTACACCTTC	CSVSRGYGYTF
-	-	TRBV6-5	TRBJ2-1	TGTGCCAGCAGTTACTCGGCGGGGTTCTCCTACAATGAGCAGTTCTTC	CASSYSAGFSYNEQFF
TRBD2	once	TRBV9	TRBJ2-5	TGTGCCAGCAGCGTACTGACTAGCGGCGGTGGGGAGACCCAGTACTTC	CASSVLTSGGGETQYF
TRBD1	-	TRBV18	TRBJ1-6	TGTGCCAGCTCAGACAGGGGAGACTATAATTCACCCCTCCACTTT	CASSDRGDYNSPLHF
TRBD1	-	TRBV7-2	TRBJ1-5	TGTGCCAGCAGCCGGGACAGCAGAACCTATCAGCCCCAGCATTTT	CASSRDSRTYQPQHF
-	few	TRBV6-2/TRBV6-3	TRBJ2-7	TGTGCCAGCAGTCAGAGCTACGAGCAGTACTTC	CASSQSYEQYF
-	-	TRBV19	TRBJ2-2	TGTGCCAGTAGTATCTGGGTCAGCACCGGGGAGCTGTTTTTT	CASSIWVSTGELFF
-	-	TRBV11-2	TRBJ2-3	TGTGCCAGCAGTAGAAATGAGGGGGGAAGGGGCACAGATACGCAGTATTTT	CASSRNEGGRGTDTQYF
TRBD1	-	TRBV10-3	TRBJ2-7	TGTGCCACCGGGACAGACTCCTACGAGCAGTACTTC	CATGTDSYEQYF
-	-	TRBV5-6	TRBJ1-5	TGTGCCAGCAGCTCCCTTGGCGGCAATCAGCCCCAGCATTTT	CASSSLGGNQPQHF
-	-	TRBV11-2	TRBJ1-2	TGTGCCAGCAGCTTAACGGGGGGAGGCGACTATGGCTACACCTTC	CASSLTGGGDYGYTF
-	few	TRBV27	TRBJ1-3	TGTGCCAGCAGTTCCCTGGGCAGGGCCTCTGGAAACACCATATATTTT	CASSSLGRASGNTIYF
-	-	TRBV10-3	TRBJ1-6	TGTGCCATCAGTGATACAGGGAATTCACCCCTCCACTTT	CAISDTGNSPLHF
TRBD2	-	TRBV6-5	TRBJ2-1	TGTGCCAGCAGGGCGGGGGGGGACTACAATGAGCAGTTCTTC	CASRAGGDYNEQFF
-	-	TRBV19	TRBJ1-6	TGTGCCAGTAGTATTCGACAATTGGGATCACCCCTCCACTTT	CASSIRQLGSPLHF
-	-	TRBV3-1/TRBV3-2	TRBJ2-2	TGTGCCAGCAGCCATATCGGGGAGCTGTTTTTT	CASSHIGELFF
TRBD1	-	TRBV3-1/TRBV3-2	TRBJ2-7	TGTGCCAGCAGCCAAGGGGTTTTGACAGGGACGAGGACCTCCCGCGAGCAGTACTTC	CASSQGVLTGTRTSREQYF
TRBD1	-	TRBV3-1/TRBV3-2	TRBJ1-1	TGTGCCAGCAGCCTCGGACAGGGTGAAATTGGCACTGAAGCTTTCTTT	CASSLGQGEIGTEAFF
TRBD2	-	TRBV18	TRBJ2-1	TGTGCCAGCTCACCAGGGGTAGCGGGGTACAATGAGCAGTTCTTC	CASSPGVAGYNEQFF
TRBD1	-	TRBV6-1	TRBJ1-4	TGTGCCAGCAGTGAAGCGCTAGGGACAGGCAATGAAAAACTGTTTTTT	CASSEALGTGNEKLFF
TRBD1	-	TRBV16	TRBJ1-2	TGTGCCAGCAGCCAATCGACAGGGCATGGCTACACCTTC	CASSQSTGHGYTF
-	-	TRBV28	TRBJ1-6	TGTGCCAGCACCCCGGGTCTTGGCAGGCCCCTCCACTTT	CASTPGLGRPLHF
-	-	TRBV6-1	TRBJ2-1	TGTGCCAGCAGTGAAGCACGGGGGGCGGGTGAGCAGTTCTTC	CASSEARGAGEQFF
TRBD1	-	TRBV4-2	TRBJ1-4	TGTGCCAGCAACCGGGACAGGGGCCACGAAAAACTGTTTTTT	CASNRDRGHEKLFF
TRBD2	once	TRBV7-8	TRBJ2-7	TGTGCCAGCAGACAGCTACCGGGACTAGCGGGTCAAAGCTCCTACGAGCAGTACTTC	CASRQLPGLAGQSSYEQYF
-	-	TRBV6-5	TRBJ2-1	TGTGCCAGCAGTCCGGACTACAATGAGCAGTTCTTC	CASSPDYNEQFF
-	-	TRBV5-6	TRBJ2-2	TGTGCCAGCAGCTCCGGTGCAGGGAGGAAAACCGGGGAGCTGTTTTTT	CASSSGAGRKTGELFF